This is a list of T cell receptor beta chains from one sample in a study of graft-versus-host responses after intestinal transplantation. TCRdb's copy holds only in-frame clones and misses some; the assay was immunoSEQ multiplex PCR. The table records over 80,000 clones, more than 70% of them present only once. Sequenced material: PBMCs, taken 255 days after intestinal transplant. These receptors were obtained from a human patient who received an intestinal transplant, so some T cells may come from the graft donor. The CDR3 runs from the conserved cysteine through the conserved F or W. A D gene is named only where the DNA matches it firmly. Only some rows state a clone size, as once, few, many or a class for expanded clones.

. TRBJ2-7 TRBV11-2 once CASSLDGLATEQYF TGTGCCAGCAGCTTAGATGGTTTAGCGACCGAGCAGTACTTC
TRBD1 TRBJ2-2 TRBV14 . CASSQIGQGRTGELFF TGTGCCAGCAGCCAAATTGGACAGGGGCGAACCGGGGAGCTGTTTTTT
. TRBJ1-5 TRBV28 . CASSNRVGQPQHF TGTGCCAGCAGCAACAGGGTAGGGCAGCCCCAGCATTTT
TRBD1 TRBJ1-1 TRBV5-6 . CASSWAGQGPEAFF TGTGCCAGCAGCTGGGCAGGACAGGGCCCTGAAGCTTTCTTT
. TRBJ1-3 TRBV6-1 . CASSESGHGNTIYF TGTGCCAGCAGTGAATCAGGCCACGGAAACACCATATATTTT
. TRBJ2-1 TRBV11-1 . CASSLGAGAYNEQFF TGTGCCAGCAGCTTAGGGGCGGGGGCTTACAATGAGCAGTTCTTC
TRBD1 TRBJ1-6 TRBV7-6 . CASSLRGQGTSSYNSPLHF TGTGCCAGCAGCTTAAGGGGACAGGGGACCAGCTCCTATAATTCACCCCTCCACTTT
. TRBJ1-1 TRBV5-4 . CASSLASANTEAFF TGTGCCAGCAGCTTGGCCTCGGCGAACACTGAAGCTTTCTTT
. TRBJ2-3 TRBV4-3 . CASSQEYRLGTDTQYF TGCGCCAGCAGCCAAGAATATAGGCTTGGCACAGATACGCAGTATTTT
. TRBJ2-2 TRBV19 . CASSIPSLTGRPNTGELFF TGTGCCAGTAGTATTCCCTCCCTGACAGGGAGGCCGAACACCGGGGAGCTGTTTTTT
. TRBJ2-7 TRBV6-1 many CASSVRPYEQYF TGTGCCAGCAGTGTAAGGCCTTACGAGCAGTACTTC
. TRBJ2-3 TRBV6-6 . CASSSSGAQGTQYF TGTGCCAGCAGTTCTTCAGGGGCTCAAGGTACGCAGTATTTT
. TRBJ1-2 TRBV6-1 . CASSEDINYGYTF TGTGCCAGCAGTGAAGACATAAACTATGGCTACACCTTC
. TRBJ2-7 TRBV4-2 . CASSQARGASYEQYF TGTGCCAGCAGCCAAGCCCGAGGGGCCTCCTACGAGCAGTACTTC
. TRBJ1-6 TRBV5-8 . CASSLDLNSPLHF TGTGCCAGCAGCTTGGACTTAAATTCACCCCTCCACTTT
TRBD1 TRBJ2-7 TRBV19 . CASGQGREQYF TGTGCCAGTGGACAGGGTCGCGAGCAGTACTTC
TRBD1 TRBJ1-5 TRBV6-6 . CASRLGQDHQPQHF TGTGCCAGCAGGTTGGGACAGGACCATCAGCCCCAGCATTTT
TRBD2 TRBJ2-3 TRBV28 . CASNSPTSGRKDTQYF TGTGCCAGCAACTCCCCGACTAGCGGGAGAAAAGATACGCAGTATTTT
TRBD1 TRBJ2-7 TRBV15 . CATSLGQGILEQYF TGTGCCACCAGCCTCGGACAGGGGATACTCGAGCAGTACTTC
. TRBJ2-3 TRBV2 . CASSPGGTDTQYF TGTGCCAGCAGTCCAGGGGGCACAGATACGCAGTATTTT
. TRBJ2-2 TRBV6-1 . CASSEASGPGELFF TGTGCCAGCAGTGAAGCGTCCGGGCCCGGGGAGCTGTTTTTT
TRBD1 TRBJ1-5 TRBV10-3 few CAISPTGMSNQPQHF TGTGCCATCAGCCCGACAGGGATGAGCAATCAGCCCCAGCATTTT
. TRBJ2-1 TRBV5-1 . CASSLRGWDEQFF TGCGCCAGCAGCCTGAGGGGGTGGGATGAGCAGTTCTTC
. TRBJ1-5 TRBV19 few CASSTDGYSNQPQHF TGTGCCAGTAGTACGGACGGATATAGCAATCAGCCCCAGCATTTT
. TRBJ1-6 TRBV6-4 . CASSDRFNSPLHF TGTGCCAGCAGTGACAGGTTTAATTCACCCCTCCACTTT
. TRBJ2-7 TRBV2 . CASGTVSYEQYF TGTGCCAGCGGGACGGTATCCTACGAGCAGTACTTC
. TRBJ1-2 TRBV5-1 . CASSLGAETYGYTF TGCGCCAGCAGCTTAGGGGCTGAGACCTATGGCTACACCTTC
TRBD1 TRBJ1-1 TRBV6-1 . CASSEVAGGSTEAFF TGTGCCAGCAGTGAAGTCGCAGGGGGATCGACTGAAGCTTTCTTT
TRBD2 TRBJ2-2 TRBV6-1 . CASRATGGLIGELFF TGTGCCAGCCGTGCGACGGGAGGGCTTATCGGGGAGCTGTTTTTT
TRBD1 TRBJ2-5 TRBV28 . CASTPDRGRPQYF TGTGCCAGCACCCCGGACAGGGGTCGTCCCCAGTACTTC
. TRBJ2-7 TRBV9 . CASSVGPSGRLTYEQYF TGTGCCAGCAGCGTAGGCCCCTCGGGGCGGCTGACCTACGAGCAGTACTTC
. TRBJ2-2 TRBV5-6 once CASSFYVQAGRSTGELFF TGTGCCAGCAGCTTTTATGTTCAGGCGGGGCGGTCTACCGGGGAGCTGTTTTTT
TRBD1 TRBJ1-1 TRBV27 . CASSSGTGGEIRAFF TGTGCCAGCAGCTCCGGGACAGGGGGCGAGATTCGGGCTTTCTTT
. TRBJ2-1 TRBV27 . CASSLSIAAPYNEQFF TGTGCCAGCAGTTTATCGATTGCGGCCCCCTACAATGAGCAGTTCTTC
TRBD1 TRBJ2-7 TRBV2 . CASSDGDRAYEQYF TGTGCCAGCAGTGATGGGGACAGGGCCTACGAGCAGTACTTC
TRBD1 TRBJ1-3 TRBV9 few CASSPRDRDSTIYF TGTGCCAGCAGCCCCCGGGACAGGGACAGCACCATATATTTT